Detailed here is one TCR beta chain. The DNA ends 3 residues before the CDR3 does, and the rest of the CDR3 is filled in from the germline J gene. Here immunoSEQ multiplex PCR was the method, and the copy in TCRdb shows in-frame clones only, minus some. This sample's table has tens of thousands of clones. Germline V CDR1 and CDR2: GTSNPN, SVGIG (reference sequence). CDR3 length equals 14 residues. All participants had a single incident cervical HPV16 infection, and prevalent HPV16 infections were excluded. This entry comes from a study of T cells in women clearing cervical HPV infection. The sequencing sample was made of blood buffy coat. The clonotype was recovered from a woman aged 18-69 years with a cervical HPV16 infection that either progressed to CIN3+ or cleared (not recorded which). V and J are TRBV30 and TRBJ1-4; 7 positions match TRBD1. The CDR3 is CAGAYQGGNSPLFF. CDR3 DNA (partial): TGTGCCGGCGCTTATCAGGGGGGAAATTCACCA.